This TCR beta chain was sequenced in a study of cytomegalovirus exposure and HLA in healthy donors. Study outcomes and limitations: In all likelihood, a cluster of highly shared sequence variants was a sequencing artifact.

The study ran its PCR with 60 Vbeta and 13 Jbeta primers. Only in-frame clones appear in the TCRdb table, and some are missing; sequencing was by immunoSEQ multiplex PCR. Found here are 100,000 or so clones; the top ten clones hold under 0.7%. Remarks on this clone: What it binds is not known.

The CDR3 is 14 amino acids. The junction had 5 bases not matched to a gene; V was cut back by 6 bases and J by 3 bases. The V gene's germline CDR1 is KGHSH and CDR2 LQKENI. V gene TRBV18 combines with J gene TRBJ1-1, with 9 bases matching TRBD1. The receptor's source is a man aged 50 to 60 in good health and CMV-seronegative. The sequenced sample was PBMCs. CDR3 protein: CASSETGGHTEAFF. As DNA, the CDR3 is TGTGCCAGCTCTGAGACAGGGGGACACACTGAAGCTTTCTTT.